This TCR beta chain emerged from a study of long-term antiretroviral therapy in people with HIV. Whole-study results and caveats: Post-treatment diversity went higher with ART but stayed below transplant donor controls. Controls showed broader CDR3 length ranges than did the HIV repertoires. Clones that had undergone expansion before ART prevailed in the repertoire throughout all time points.

This clone was seen only once. As yet, its antigen is unknown. V trimming: 1 base; J trimming: 2 bases; junction bases outside the gene matches: 7. Looked up from germline, CDR1 is SGDLS and CDR2 is YYNGEE. The CDR3 is 18 residues long. Researchers ran immunoSEQ v3.0 at survey level. Profiled with immunoSEQ multiplex PCR; TCRdb holds only in-frame clones, not every one. The table lists tens of thousands of clones, 65% to 90% of them singletons. This TCR derives from a man between 18 and 29 years old with HIV. The chain is built from TRBV9 and TRBJ2-5; 14 nucleotides line up with TRBD2. Sequenced material: unsorted PBMCs, taken 0.3 years after starting antiretroviral therapy. The CDR3 coding sequence is TGTGCCAGCAGCGTACCCGGACTAGCGGGGGGACAACAAGAGACCCAGTACTTC. Amino acids: CASSVPGLAGGQQETQYF. The variable domain in full, with the rest retrieved from reference TRBV9 and TRBJ2-5, is DSGVTQTPKHLITATGQRVTLRCSPRSGDLSVYWYQQSLDQGLQFLIQYYNGEERAKGNILERFSAQQFPDLHSELNLSSLELGDSALYFCASSVPGLAGGQQETQYFGPGTRLLVL.